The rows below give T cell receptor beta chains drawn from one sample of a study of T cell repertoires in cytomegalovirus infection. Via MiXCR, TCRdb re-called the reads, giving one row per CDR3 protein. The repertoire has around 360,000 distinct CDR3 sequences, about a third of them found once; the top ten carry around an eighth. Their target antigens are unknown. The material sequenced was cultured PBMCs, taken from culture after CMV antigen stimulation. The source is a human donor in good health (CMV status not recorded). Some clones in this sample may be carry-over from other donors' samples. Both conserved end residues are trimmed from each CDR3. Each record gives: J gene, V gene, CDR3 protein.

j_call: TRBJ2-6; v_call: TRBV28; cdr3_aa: ASSRHPSGANVLT
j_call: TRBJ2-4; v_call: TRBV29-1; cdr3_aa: SVESGGNIQY
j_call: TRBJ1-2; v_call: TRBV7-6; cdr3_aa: ASSSRTEGGYT
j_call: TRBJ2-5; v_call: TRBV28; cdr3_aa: ASRTGVDQETQY
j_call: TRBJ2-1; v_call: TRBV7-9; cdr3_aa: ASSPGLAGGPDEQF
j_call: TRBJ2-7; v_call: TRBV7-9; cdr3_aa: ASSFPTGTGEQY
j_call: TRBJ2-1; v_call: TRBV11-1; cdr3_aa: ASSLGGRAVDEQF
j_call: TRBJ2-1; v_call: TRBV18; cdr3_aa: ASSPVGEYNEQF
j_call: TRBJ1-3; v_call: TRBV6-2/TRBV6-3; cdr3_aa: ASSYSLFYGNTIY
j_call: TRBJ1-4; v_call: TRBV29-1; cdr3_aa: SVSNAPEKLF